Below are 5 T cell receptor beta chains sequenced from a single sample in a study of radiotherapy plus CTLA-4 blockade in lung cancer. Repertoires were generated with immunoSEQ multiplex PCR, while TCRdb's copy carries only in-frame clones and drops some. The data contain some 37,000 clones, about 70% of them singletons. This specimen was peripheral blood, taken from a patient treated with radiotherapy plus ipilimumab. These receptors were obtained from a human donor with non-small cell lung cancer who had stable disease on radiotherapy plus ipilimumab.

This clone appeared a few times. The J gene is TRBJ1-3, the V gene TRBV18; D is undetermined. CDR1 is KGHSH and CDR2 is LQKENI in the germline V gene. V was clipped by 9 bases and J by 0 bases, with 15 bases between them. This CDR3 region has 15 residues. The CDR3 nucleotides read TGTGCCAGTCCCTCGGCGGGCAACTCTGGAAACACCATATATTTT. This translates into CASPSAGNSGNTIYF.

The chain is built from TRBV19 and TRBJ2-3, with 10 bases that match TRBD2. The V segment lost 3 bases and the J segment 6 bases; nucleotides outside the gene matches: 12. Germline V gene sequence: CDR1 LNHDA, CDR2 SQIVND (reference sequence). This CDR3 spans 17 amino acids. The CDR3 reads CASSIVLAGGPLDTQYF. DNA of the CDR3: TGTGCCAGTAGTATTGTCTTAGCGGGGGGCCCCCTGGATACGCAGTATTTT.

For the CDR3, the DNA is TGCAGTGCTACAGTGGGGACCCAGTACTTC. Translating gives CSATVGTQYF. The rearrangement joins TRBV20-1 to TRBJ2-5; D unclear. This CDR3 spans 10 amino acids. Looked up from germline, CDR1 is DFQATT and CDR2 is SNEGSKA (reference sequence). V lost 4 bases and J lost 7, with 7 bases in between.

This CDR3 reads CASSATSGAYEQYF. CDR3 sequence (DNA): TGTGCCAGCAGTGCGACTAGCGGAGCCTACGAGCAGTACTTC. The rearrangement uses TRBV6-5 and TRBJ2-7; 9 positions agree with TRBD2. The germline CDR1 and CDR2 sequences are MNHEY and SVGAGI. The CDR3 is made up of 14 amino acids. The J segment lost 2 bases and the V segment lost 5 bases, leaving 4 bases of the junction unmatched.

CDR3 residues: CASSSFTGAGGNTIYF. The CDR3 DNA reads as TGTGCCAGCAGTTCCTTCACAGGGGCTGGGGGAAACACCATATATTTT. The genes are TRBV28 and TRBJ1-3; 7 positions agree with TRBD1. Germline CDR1 MDHEN, CDR2 SYDVKM. After removal of 4 bases from V and 4 bases from J, the junction contained 10 bases not matched to a gene. This CDR3 spans 16 amino acids.